Each of the 26 T cell receptor beta chains below was sequenced from the same sample in a study of beta chain features in type 1 diabetes. All of the isolated RNA was reverse transcribed, so expressed TCRB transcripts were sequenced. Data came from immunoSEQ multiplex PCR; TCRdb stores just in-frame clones and leaves some out. The table has around 290,000 clones, 7% to 9% seen once. The sample consisted of central memory CD4+ T cells from blood. These TCRs come from a woman aged 18-29 years in good health.

In its sample, this clone was seen once. The chain employs TRBV7-9 and TRBJ2-7, with D hard to call. V was pared by 1 base and J by 7 bases, with 11 bases between. CDR3 length: 13 residues. Germline V gene lookup returns CDR1 SEHNR and CDR2 FQNEAQ (reference sequence). As DNA, the CDR3 is TGTGCCAGCAGCTTAGGAGCCATGAGGGAGCAGTACGTC. Protein product: CASSLGAMREQYV.

J is TRBJ1-2 and V is TRBV5-4, with a weak D call TRBD1 (6 bases). The V gene lost 2 bases and the J gene lost 3 bases, with 20 bases spanning the gap. CDR3 length: 17 residues. Germline CDR1 and CDR2: SGHNT and YYREEE (reference sequence). The CDR3 reads CASSLKQGSISDYGYTF. In DNA, the CDR3 is TGTGCCAGCAGCTTAAAACAGGGATCCATAAGCGACTATGGCTACACCTTC.

This clone has a handful of counts. This chain links TRBV19 with TRBJ2-2; perhaps TRBD1 as D (5 bases). The CDR3 length is 15 residues. Germline CDR1 LNHDA, CDR2 SQIVND (reference sequence). V lost 7 bases to trimming and J lost 7 bases, with 19 bases between them. The CDR3 sequence: CASKGQPSIFGELFF. The CDR3 DNA follows: TGTGCCAGTAAGGGGCAGCCCAGTATTTTCGGGGAGCTGTTTTTT.

This chain uses TRBV7-9 with TRBJ2-4; D unclear. The CDR3 runs to 14 residues. CDR1 SEHNR and CDR2 FQNEAQ come from the germline V gene (reference sequence). V shed 6 bases and J shed 7 bases, with 16 bases lying between them. CDR3 sequence reads: CASRPNQAENIQYF. The CDR3 bases are TGTGCCAGCAGACCCAATCAGGCGGAGAACATTCAGTACTTC.

The rearrangement joins TRBV6-1 to TRBJ1-2; D is uncertain. The CDR3 consists of 13 residues. V lost 3 bases and J lost 8, with 13 bases in between. Germline-derived CDR1 and CDR2 are MNHNS and SASEGT. The CDR3, as DNA: TGTGCCAGCAGTGACCAGGCCGGAGGAGGCTACACCTTC. This translates into CASSDQAGGGYTF.

The chain recombines TRBV6-6 with TRBJ1-5, with D uncertain. Trimming removed 5 bases from V and 6 bases from J, with 14 bases in between. Germline lookup yields CDR1 MNHNY and CDR2 SVGAGI (reference sequence). The CDR3 is made up of 14 amino acids. The CDR3 DNA reads TGTGCCAGCAGTGGTACGATAGGAGGTCAGCCCCAGCATTTT. It specifies CASSGTIGGQPQHF.

V is TRBV4-2 and J is TRBJ2-3; unclear D gene. The CDR3 sequence is 15 residues long. Trimming took off 1 base at V and 0 bases at J, with 8 bases between the two ends. Germline V gene sequence: CDR1 LGHNA, CDR2 YNFKEQ. The chain's CDR3 is CASSQAGSSTDTQYF. The CDR3 DNA is TGTGCCAGCAGCCAAGCCGGCAGCAGCACAGATACGCAGTATTTT.

V is TRBV29-1 and J is TRBJ1-2; possibly TRBD1 for D (6 bases). The germline V and J ends were trimmed by 5 bases and 6 bases, with 7 bases remaining between them. Germline assignment: CDR1 SQVTM and CDR2 ANQGSEA. The CDR3 length is 10 residues. The CDR3 loop is CSVQGNGYTF. CDR3 in DNA: TGCAGCGTTCAGGGGAATGGCTACACCTTC.

Many counts were recorded for this clone. V is TRBV7-9 and J is TRBJ2-3, with D possibly being TRBD1 or TRBD2 (5 bases each). There are 13 residues in the CDR3. CDR1 SEHNR and CDR2 FQNEAQ come from the germline V gene (reference sequence). Trimming cost V 5 bases and J 7 bases, with 13 bases left between them. The DNA of the CDR3 is TGTGCCAGCAGCCGCGAGAGGGGAAATACGCAGTATTTT. Its protein is CASSRERGNTQYF.

This clone has only a few counts. The rearrangement uses TRBV4-3 and TRBJ1-2; tentative D call: TRBD1 (5 bases). The CDR3 sequence is 15 residues long. Trimming cost V 4 bases and J 5 bases, with 17 bases left between them. Germline V gene data show CDR1 as LGHNA and CDR2 as YSLEER. The CDR3 loop is CASSRLGQGSYGYTF. CDR3 nucleotide sequence: TGCGCCAGCAGCCGCTTAGGTCAGGGATCTTATGGCTACACCTTC.

This clone was detected only a few times. The rearrangement links TRBV27 to TRBJ2-2, with a possible D match to TRBD2 (6 bases). Germline V lookup: CDR1 MNHEY, CDR2 SMNVEV (reference sequence). The CDR3 spans 14 residues. Trimming removed 4 bases from V and 0 bases from J, with 6 bases in between. CDR3 nucleotides: TGTGCCAGCAGTTGGGGGGCGAACACCGGGGAGCTGTTTTTT. Its protein is CASSWGANTGELFF.

The chain combines TRBV29-1 with TRBJ2-4; 10 positions match TRBD2. Germline CDR1 SQVTM, CDR2 ANQGSEA. Losses at the gene ends were 6 bases for V and 9 bases for J; bases not matched to a gene: 5. The CDR3 totals 12 residues. CDR3 sequence reads: CSVAGGAAIQYF. The CDR3 DNA follows: TGCAGCGTAGCGGGGGGGGCGGCCATTCAGTACTTC.

The rearrangement uses TRBV5-1 and TRBJ2-2; D is possibly TRBD1 (6 bases). CDR1 is SGHRS and CDR2 is YFSETQ in the germline V gene. The length of the CDR3 is 17 residues. Trimming stripped 0 bases from V and 1 base from J, with 13 bases between. CDR3 loop: CASSLGLGTLNTGELFF. The CDR3 region has the DNA TGCGCCAGCAGCTTGGGCCTCGGGACATTGAACACCGGGGAGCTGTTTTTT.

The genes are TRBV6-1 and TRBJ1-3; no reliable D call. Per germline, CDR1 MNHNS and CDR2 SASEGT. Trimming left V 1 base short and J 0 bases short, with 10 bases between. The CDR3 runs to 16 residues. CDR3 sequence: CASSEGAGYSGNTIYF. Written as DNA, the CDR3 is TGTGCCAGCAGTGAAGGGGCGGGTTACTCTGGAAACACCATATATTTT.

A few counts support this clone. The same CDR3 arises from other DNA sequences in this sample as well. V is TRBV6-6 and J is TRBJ1-1; D gene unclear. CDR1 is MNHNY and CDR2 is SVGAGI in the germline V gene (reference sequence). The germline V and J ends were trimmed by 0 bases and 3 bases, with 8 bases remaining between them. This CDR3 spans 14 amino acids. In nucleotides, the CDR3 is TGTGCCAGCAGTTACTCAGGGTGGGACACTGAAGCTTTCTTT. It codes for CASSYSGWDTEAFF.

The chain combines TRBV27 with TRBJ1-5; no clear D. The germline V gene encodes CDR1 MNHEY and CDR2 SMNVEV (reference sequence). This CDR3 contains 14 residues. Trimming left V 6 bases short and J 3 bases short, with 12 bases between. The CDR3 nucleotides are TGTGCCAGCAGCAGCAGGATACCCAATCAGCCCCAGCATTTT. It encodes CASSSRIPNQPQHF.

The chain has TRBV4-2 and TRBJ2-5; the match to TRBD2 covers 7 bases. Unmatched junction bases numbered 4, after V lost 1 base and J lost 5 bases. This CDR3 has 14 residues. CDR1 is LGHNA, CDR2 YNFKEQ, per germline. CDR3 region: CASSQVAGRETQYF. The CDR3 region has the DNA TGTGCCAGCAGCCAAGTAGCGGGCAGGGAGACCCAGTACTTC.

The chain carries TRBV11-2 and TRBJ2-5; D gene unclear. Trimming stripped 3 bases from V and 2 bases from J, with 4 bases between. CDR3 length equals 12 residues. The germline V gene has CDR1 SGHAT and CDR2 FQNNGV. CDR3 sequence (DNA): TGTGCCAGCAGCTTGCATCAAGAGACCCAGTACTTC. Its translation: CASSLHQETQYF.

Many counts were recorded for this clone. The chain uses TRBV10-3 and TRBJ1-1, with a possible D match to TRBD1 (5 bases). Germline lookup yields CDR1 ENHRY and CDR2 SYGVKD. Trimming cost V 4 bases and J 1 base, with 16 bases left between them. The length of the CDR3 is 16 residues. CDR3: CAISVGKGAGNTEAFF. In DNA, the CDR3 is TGTGCCATCAGTGTTGGGAAAGGGGCGGGGAACACTGAAGCTTTCTTT.

The sample holds a few counts of this clone. The genes are TRBV9 and TRBJ2-1, with TRBD2 matching over 13 bases. V dropped 4 bases and J dropped 5; count of bases not matched to a gene: 3. Per germline, CDR1 SGDLS and CDR2 YYNGEE. CDR3 length equals 15 residues. The CDR3 here is CASSFTSGGDNEQFF. As DNA, the CDR3 is TGTGCCAGCAGCTTTACTAGCGGGGGGGACAATGAGCAGTTCTTC.

The genes are TRBV5-4 and TRBJ1-6; D possibly corresponds to TRBD1 (5 bases). V lost 4 bases to trimming and J lost 13 bases, with 18 bases between them. Germline V lookup: CDR1 SGHNT, CDR2 YYREEE (reference sequence). The CDR3 sequence is 14 residues long. CDR3 in DNA: TGTGCCAGCAGCCAGGGTGGCGGATTTAGGCCCCTCCACTTT. Translation gives CASSQGGGFRPLHF.

Only a few counts were recorded for this clone. The chain is built from TRBV11-1 and TRBJ2-7, with D tentatively TRBD1 (5 bases). The CDR3 totals 13 residues. CDR1 is SGHAT, CDR2 FQDESV, per germline (reference sequence). V was cut by 5 bases and J by 3 bases, with 11 bases left in between. CDR3 DNA sequence: TGTGCCAGCAGCCGCGACAGAAACTACGAGCAGTACGTC. It encodes CASSRDRNYEQYV.

The chain employs TRBV18 and TRBJ2-7; 10 positions match TRBD2. Germline V gene lookup returns CDR1 KGHSH and CDR2 LQKENI. The CDR3 runs to 17 residues. The V and J ends lost 3 bases and 1 base, in that order; junction bases with no gene match: 9. The CDR3 is CASSPASGSLSSYEQYF. The CDR3 DNA follows: TGTGCCAGCTCACCTGCTAGCGGGAGTCTTAGTTCCTACGAGCAGTACTTC.

In this sample, this clone turned up a few times. The rearrangement links TRBV7-3 to TRBJ2-2; D not certain. The V and J ends lost 5 bases and 6 bases respectively, with 7 bases between them. This CDR3 spans 12 amino acids. Per the germline V gene, CDR1 is SGHTA and CDR2 is FQGTGA. CDR3 in amino acids: CASSPRAGELFF. Written as DNA, the CDR3 is TGTGCCAGCAGCCCCCGGGCCGGGGAGCTGTTTTTT.

To note about this clone: The same CDR3 can be traced to other DNA sequences in this sample. The chain carries TRBV2 and TRBJ2-5; D gene uncertain. V was cut by 3 bases and J by 5 bases, with 7 bases left in between. The CDR3 is 12 amino acids. Germline loops: CDR1 SNHLY, CDR2 FYNNEI. The CDR3 region is CASSDLGETQYF. For the CDR3, the DNA is TGTGCCAGCAGTGACCTTGGGGAGACCCAGTACTTC.

This clone was detected many times. The chain joins TRBV29-1 to TRBJ2-2; 8 nucleotides agree with TRBD1. The CDR3 runs to 13 residues. CDR1 is SQVTM, CDR2 ANQGSEA, per germline. Trimming cost V 6 bases and J 7 bases; bases outside gene matches: 7. Here the CDR3 DNA reads TGCAGCGTGGACAGGGTATTGGACGGGGAGCTGTTTTTT. This translates into CSVDRVLDGELFF.